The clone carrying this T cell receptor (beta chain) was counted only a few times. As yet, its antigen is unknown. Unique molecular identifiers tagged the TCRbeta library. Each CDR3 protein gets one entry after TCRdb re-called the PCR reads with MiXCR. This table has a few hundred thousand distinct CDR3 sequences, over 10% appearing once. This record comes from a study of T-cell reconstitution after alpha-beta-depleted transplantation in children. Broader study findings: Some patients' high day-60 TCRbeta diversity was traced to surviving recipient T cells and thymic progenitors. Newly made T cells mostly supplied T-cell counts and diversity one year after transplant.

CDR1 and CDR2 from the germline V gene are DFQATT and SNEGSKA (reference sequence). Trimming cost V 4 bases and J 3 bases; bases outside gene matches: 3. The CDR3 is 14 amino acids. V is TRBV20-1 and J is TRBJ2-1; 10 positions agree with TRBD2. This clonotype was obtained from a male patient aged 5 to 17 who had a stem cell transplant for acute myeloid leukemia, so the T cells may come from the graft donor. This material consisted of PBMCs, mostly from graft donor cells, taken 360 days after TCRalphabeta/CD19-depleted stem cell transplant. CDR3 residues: CSATGTSDYNEQFF. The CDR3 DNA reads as TGCAGTGCTACCGGGACTAGCGACTACAATGAGCAGTTCTTC.